This T cell receptor beta chain was captured in a study of radiation and T cells in renal cell carcinoma. Produced via immunoSEQ multiplex PCR; TCRdb's table is partial and in-frame only. The table includes around 60,000 clones, just over 75% detected once. The study, taken as a whole, reports: In blood, top tumor clones expanded by 2 weeks, shrinking by 4.

Time point denoted: blood 2 weeks post-SBRT. Described treatment: 15 Gy SBRT to primary tumor, nephrectomy 4 weeks later. After SBRT, blood was collected at 2 and 4 weeks, plus baseline. This renal cell carcinoma was of the clear cell type. The germline gives CDR1 LGHNA, CDR2 YNFKEQ. V was trimmed by 4 bases and J by 5 bases, leaving 9 bases between them. The CDR3 is 13 residues long. About this clone: Antigen specificity is unknown.

The sample was blood, taken from a patient whose treatment included radiotherapy and nephrectomy. The V gene is TRBV4-2, the J gene TRBJ2-1; maybe TRBD2 (6 bases). The sequence was collected from a man aged 60 to 75 with renal cell carcinoma. The CDR3 spells CASSPGSNNEQFF. The CDR3 DNA reads TGTGCCAGCAGCCCCGGGAGTAACAATGAGCAGTTCTTC.